This TCR beta chain derives from a study of beta chain features in type 1 diabetes. Study-wide results and caveats: Across all four CD4+ subsets, people with type 1 diabetes showed modestly shorter TCRB CDR3s. Comparison showed that naive, central memory and Treg TCRB repertoires appeared more similar among patients than among healthy donors.

Germline CDR1 and CDR2: SGDLS and YYNGEE. This CDR3 contains 13 residues. V shed 0 bases and J shed 9 bases, with 10 bases lying between them. Investigators reverse transcribed all isolated RNA, so they sequenced expressed TCRB transcripts. Produced via immunoSEQ multiplex PCR; TCRdb's table is partial and in-frame only. Here the sample spans about 740,000 clones, 13% being singletons. This clone has more than one count but fewer than ten. Its antigen remains unknown. This chain joins TRBV9 and TRBJ2-1; D gene unclear. The sample consisted of naive CD4+ T cells from blood. The receptor comes from a man aged 18 to 29 with type 1 diabetes. The CDR3 reads CASSVASGREQFF. The CDR3 bases are TGTGCCAGCAGCGTAGCTTCAGGTCGTGAGCAGTTCTTC.